The 16 T cell receptor beta chains in this list originate from one sample, sequenced in a study of cytomegalovirus exposure and HLA in healthy donors. Researchers ran the PCR with 60 Vbeta and 13 Jbeta primers. Profiling relied on immunoSEQ multiplex PCR, and the TCRdb table lists in-frame clones only, not all of them. Of some 91,000 clones listed, approximately 80% are singletons. The specimen sequenced was PBMCs. These receptors all come from a woman aged 55-69 years in good health and CMV-seronegative.

In its sample, this clone was seen a few times. V and J are TRBV2 and TRBJ2-1; D might be TRBD2 (5 bases). There are 15 residues in the CDR3. CDR1 and CDR2 from the germline V gene are SNHLY and FYNNEI. V lost 7 bases, J lost 3 bases, and 16 bases lay in between. CDR3 nucleotides: TGTGCCAGCACCACCCGCCGGGGTCTCTACAATGAGCAGTTCTTC. It specifies CASTTRRGLYNEQFF.

This sequence joins TRBV11-2 and TRBJ2-7; D gene uncertain. Germline assignment: CDR1 SGHAT and CDR2 FQNNGV. V was shortened by 0 bases and J by 2 bases, with 11 bases between the two germline ends. The CDR3 is made up of 15 amino acids. CDR3 DNA: TGTGCCAGCAGCTTAGATCTGGCAGGTGCCTACGAGCAGTACTTC. It codes for CASSLDLAGAYEQYF.

The genes are TRBV11-2 and TRBJ2-1; 15 bases fit TRBD2. The CDR3 is 16 amino acids. Germline V gene lookup returns CDR1 SGHAT and CDR2 FQNNGV. The J segment lost 4 bases and the V segment lost 3 bases, leaving 1 base of the junction unmatched. CDR3 region: CASSFGLAGGYNEQFF. In DNA, the CDR3 is TGTGCCAGCAGCTTTGGACTAGCGGGGGGGTACAATGAGCAGTTCTTC.

The CDR3 loop is CASLLQGANEQYF. CDR3 in DNA: TGTGCCAGCCTTTTACAGGGGGCCAACGAGCAGTACTTC. This chain uses TRBV2 with TRBJ2-7; 9 bases are shared with TRBD1. J lost 5 bases, V lost 8 bases, and 7 bases had no gene match. The germline gives CDR1 SNHLY, CDR2 FYNNEI. This CDR3 comprises 13 residues.

The V call is TRBV7-2, the J call TRBJ1-5; D unresolved. The germline gives CDR1 SGHTA, CDR2 FQGNSA. The CDR3 has 13 amino acids. V dropped 0 bases and J dropped 4 bases, with 4 bases sitting between them. CDR3 in DNA: TGTGCCAGCAGCTTAGCGTATAATCAGCCCCAGCATTTT. Translated: CASSLAYNQPQHF.

This sequence joins TRBV18 and TRBJ2-1; 14 bases fit TRBD2. Germline trimming cut 6 bases from V and 10 bases from J; bases unmatched to any gene: 14. The CDR3 totals 17 residues. CDR1 KGHSH and CDR2 LQKENI come from the germline V gene. The CDR3 DNA reads TGTGCCAGCTCTCCTCTTGGTGGGACTAGCGGGAGAAACGAGCAGTTCTTC. Its protein is CASSPLGGTSGRNEQFF.

The rearrangement uses TRBV5-1 and TRBJ2-5, with a tentative D call TRBD1 (5 bases). This CDR3 is 17 amino acids long. CDR1 and CDR2 from the germline V gene are SGHRS and YFSETQ. The V gene lost 0 bases and the J gene lost 4 bases, with 19 bases spanning the gap. In DNA form, the CDR3 reads TGCGCCAGCAGCTTGGGGGGCGCGAATACGTTTGGAGAGACCCAGTACTTC. Its protein is CASSLGGANTFGETQYF.

CDR3 loop: CASSRLRDEQYF. Written as DNA, the CDR3 is TGTGCCAGCAGCCGCCTACGGGACGAGCAGTACTTC. The V and J genes are TRBV13 and TRBJ2-7; D remains unclear. The CDR3 has 12 amino acids. CDR1 is PRHDT and CDR2 is FYEKMQ in the germline V gene (reference sequence). Trimming cost V 5 bases and J 5 bases, with 10 bases left between them.

This rearrangement joins TRBV9 to TRBJ2-3; a possible D gene is TRBD2 (6 bases). The CDR3 runs to 15 residues. Trimming shortened V by 4 bases and J by 0 bases, and 12 bases separated the two germline ends. CDR1 and CDR2 from the germline V gene are SGDLS and YYNGEE. The CDR3 DNA reads TGTGCCAGCAGCCTCGGGACTTCTAGCACAGATACGCAGTATTTT. Protein sequence: CASSLGTSSTDTQYF.

CDR3 region: CASSVEGSGDTQYF. The CDR3 DNA reads as TGTGCCAGCAGTGTCGAGGGTTCCGGGGATACGCAGTATTTT. J is TRBJ2-3 and V is TRBV6-4, with a tentative D call TRBD2 (5 bases). The length of the CDR3 is 14 residues. Germline lookup yields CDR1 MRHNA and CDR2 SNTAGT. Trimming took off 4 bases at V and 6 bases at J, with 14 bases between the two ends.

The rearrangement joins TRBV5-1 to TRBJ2-1; D unresolved. Trimming removed 4 bases at V and 7 bases at J, with 9 bases between. The germline CDR1 and CDR2 sequences are SGHRS and YFSETQ. CDR3 length: 12 amino acids. The chain's CDR3 is CASSIAGNEQFF. In DNA, the CDR3 is TGCGCCAGCAGCATCGCAGGAAATGAGCAGTTCTTC.

The chain links TRBV4-1 to TRBJ2-4; 7 bases match TRBD1. V gave up 1 base and J gave up 11 bases; unmatched junction bases: 14. CDR3 length: 16 amino acids. Germline assignment: CDR1 MGHRA and CDR2 YSYEKL. Here the CDR3 DNA reads TGCGCCAGCAGCCAAGGTGCCCACACAGGGGCTCCGGTTCAGTACTTC. Its protein product is CASSQGAHTGAPVQYF.

Only one count was recorded for this clone. V is TRBV7-6 and J is TRBJ2-5; TRBD2 agrees at 8 bases. The V and J ends lost 4 bases and 5 bases, in that order; junction bases with no gene match: 9. Germline V gene sequence: CDR1 SGHVS, CDR2 FNYEAQ. The CDR3 is made up of 15 amino acids. CDR3 nucleotide sequence: TGTGCCAGCAGCTCGGGAAGTAGCGGGGAGGAGACCCAGTACTTC. Translating it yields CASSSGSSGEETQYF.

The chain has TRBV5-4 and TRBJ2-1, with 10 nucleotides matching TRBD2. J gave up 7 bases and V 1 base, and 5 bases lay outside the gene matches. Per the germline V gene, CDR1 is SGHNT and CDR2 is YYREEE (reference sequence). The CDR3 is 15 amino acids. The CDR3 here is CASSLKASGSNEQFF. The CDR3 DNA reads as TGTGCCAGCAGCTTGAAGGCTAGCGGGAGTAATGAGCAGTTCTTC.

In its sample, this clone was seen once. The chain is built from TRBV28 and TRBJ1-1, with 8 bases identical to TRBD1. In germline, CDR1 is MDHEN, CDR2 SYDVKM. With V trimmed by 7 bases and J by 5 bases, 9 bases remained unmatched. The CDR3 consists of 14 residues. The CDR3 region is CASIPGGARTEAFF. DNA of the CDR3: TGTGCCAGCATCCCAGGGGGCGCGCGGACTGAAGCTTTCTTT.

In DNA form, the CDR3 reads TGCAGCGTGGTATGGGACAGGGCAACTGAAGCTTTCTTT. Amino acids: CSVVWDRATEAFF. This sequence joins TRBV29-1 and TRBJ1-1; 9 bases are a match to TRBD1. Germline-derived CDR1 and CDR2 are SQVTM and ANQGSEA. The CDR3 consists of 13 residues. The trim removed 6 bases at V and 5 bases at J, leaving 7 bases unmatched.